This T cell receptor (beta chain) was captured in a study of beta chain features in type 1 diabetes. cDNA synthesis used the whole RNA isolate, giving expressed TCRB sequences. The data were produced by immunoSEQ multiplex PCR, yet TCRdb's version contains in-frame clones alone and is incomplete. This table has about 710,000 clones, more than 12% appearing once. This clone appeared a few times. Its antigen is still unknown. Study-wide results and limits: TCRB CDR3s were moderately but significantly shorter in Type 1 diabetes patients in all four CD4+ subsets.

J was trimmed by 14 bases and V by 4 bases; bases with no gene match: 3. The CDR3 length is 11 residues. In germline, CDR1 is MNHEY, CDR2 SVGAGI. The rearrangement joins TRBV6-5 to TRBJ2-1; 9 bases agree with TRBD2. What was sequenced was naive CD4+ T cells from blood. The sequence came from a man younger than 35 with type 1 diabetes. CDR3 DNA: TGTGCCAGCAGTTCCGGGACTAGCAAGTTCTTC. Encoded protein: CASSSGTSKFF.